Sequencing of this T cell receptor beta chain was carried out in a study of cytomegalovirus exposure and HLA in healthy donors. Study in general: Among about 400 genotyped donors, around 82% fell in the Caucasian-associated ancestry cluster. Overall study findings and caveats: The study found most TCR sequences rare, yet found some public TCRs in many donors. From TCR beta sequences, most subjects' HLA-A and HLA-B alleles were reportedly predicted accurately. It was shown in a later analysis that HLA-associated TCR beta chains were more clonally expanded than other, equally common chains.

There are 12 residues in the CDR3. Germline V gene sequence: CDR1 GTSNPN, CDR2 SVGIG (reference sequence). V was clipped by 2 bases and J by 1 base, with 5 bases between them. Vbeta (60) and Jbeta (13) primers were used in the PCR. Produced via immunoSEQ multiplex PCR; TCRdb's table is partial and in-frame only. Among tens of thousands of clones listed, approximately 71% were seen once. This clone was recorded once. What it recognizes is unknown. The sequenced sample was PBMCs. This clonotype was sampled from a man in his forties or fifties in good health and CMV-seropositive. The chain employs TRBV30 and TRBJ1-1, with no clear D. CDR3 sequence reads: CAWSPRNTEAFF. In nucleotides, the CDR3 is TGTGCCTGGAGTCCCAGGAACACTGAAGCTTTCTTT. The whole variable domain, filled in from reference TRBV30 and TRBJ1-1, reads SQTIHQWPATLVQPVGSPLSLECTVEGTSNPNLYWYRQAAGRGLQLLFYSVGIGQISSEVPQNLSASRPQDRQFILSSKKLLLSDSGFYLCAWSPRNTEAFFGQGTRLTVV.